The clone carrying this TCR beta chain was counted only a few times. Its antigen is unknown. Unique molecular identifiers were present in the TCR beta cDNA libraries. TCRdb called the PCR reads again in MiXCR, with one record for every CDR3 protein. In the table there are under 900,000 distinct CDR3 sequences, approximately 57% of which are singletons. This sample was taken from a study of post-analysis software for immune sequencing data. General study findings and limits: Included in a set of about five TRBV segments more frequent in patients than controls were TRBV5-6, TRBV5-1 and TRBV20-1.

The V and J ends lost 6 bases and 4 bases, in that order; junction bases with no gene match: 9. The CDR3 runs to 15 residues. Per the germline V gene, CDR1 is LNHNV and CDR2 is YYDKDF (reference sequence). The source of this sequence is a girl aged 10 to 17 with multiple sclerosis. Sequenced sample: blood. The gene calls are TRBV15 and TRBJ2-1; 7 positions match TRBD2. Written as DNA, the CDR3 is TGTGCCACCAGTAGGGCTAGCGGAGGGTACAATGAGCAGTTCTTC. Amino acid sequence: CATSRASGGYNEQFF.